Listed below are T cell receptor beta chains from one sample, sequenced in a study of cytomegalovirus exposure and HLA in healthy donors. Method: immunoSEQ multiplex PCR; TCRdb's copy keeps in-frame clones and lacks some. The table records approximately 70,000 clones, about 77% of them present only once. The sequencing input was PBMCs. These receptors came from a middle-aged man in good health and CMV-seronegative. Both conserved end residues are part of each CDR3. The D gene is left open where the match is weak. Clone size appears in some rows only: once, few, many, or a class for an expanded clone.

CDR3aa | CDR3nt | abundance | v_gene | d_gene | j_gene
CASSLSPGQGGTEAFF | TGTGCCAGCAGCTTAAGTCCCGGGCAGGGTGGCACTGAAGCTTTCTTT | once | TRBV7-2 | NA | TRBJ1-1
CASSLTLGLATGELFF | TGTGCCAGCAGTTTAACCTTAGGACTAGCAACCGGGGAGCTGTTTTTT | NA | TRBV27 | TRBD2 | TRBJ2-2
CSVEPRQGEQYF | TGCAGCGTTGAACCGAGGCAGGGCGAGCAGTACTTC | NA | TRBV29-1 | NA | TRBJ2-7
CASSPRGDQPQHF | TGTGCCAGCAGTCCCCGCGGAGATCAGCCCCAGCATTTT | NA | TRBV6-5 | NA | TRBJ1-5
CASSQRGLAGVKGNEQFF | TGTGCCAGCAGCCAAAGGGGACTAGCGGGAGTGAAGGGCAATGAGCAGTTCTTC | NA | TRBV14 | TRBD2 | TRBJ2-1
CASSLSSGSYNEQFF | TGTGCCAGCAGCTTGTCTAGTGGCTCCTACAATGAGCAGTTCTTC | NA | TRBV5-4 | NA | TRBJ2-1
CAITAGSNEQFF | TGTGCCATCACGGCGGGATCCAATGAGCAGTTCTTC | NA | TRBV10-3 | NA | TRBJ2-1
CASSAWTSGRVRDTQYF | TGTGCCAGCAGTGCCTGGACTAGCGGGAGGGTCAGAGATACGCAGTATTTT | NA | TRBV6-1 | TRBD2 | TRBJ2-3
CASSVYNPDTQYF | TGTGCCAGCTCGGTTTACAACCCAGATACGCAGTATTTT | NA | TRBV18 | NA | TRBJ2-3
CASSWSGGSYNEQFF | TGTGCCAGCAGCTGGAGCGGGGGCTCCTACAATGAGCAGTTCTTC | NA | TRBV14 | TRBD2 | TRBJ2-1
CASSMVGGFSNEQFF | TGTGCCAGCTCGATGGTGGGAGGGTTCTCTAATGAGCAGTTCTTC | NA | TRBV27 | TRBD2 | TRBJ2-1
CASSTSQEGARKPQHF | TGTGCCAGCAGTACCTCCCAGGAGGGGGCGCGGAAGCCCCAGCATTTT | NA | TRBV28 | TRBD1 | TRBJ1-5
CASSPGQGNTF | TGTGCCAGCAGCCCTGGACAGGGGAACACCTTC | NA | TRBV5-4 | TRBD1 | TRBJ1-2
CASSKTLQGIAYGYTF | TGTGCCAGCAGCAAGACCCTCCAGGGGATAGCCTATGGCTACACCTTC | NA | TRBV7-2 | NA | TRBJ1-2
CASSQTLRGYEQYF | TGTGCCAGCAGCCAGACCCTTAGGGGCTACGAGCAGTACTTC | NA | TRBV6-5 | NA | TRBJ2-7
CASSFRGEYTGELFF | TGTGCCAGCAGTTTTCGGGGGGAGTACACCGGGGAGCTGTTTTTT | NA | TRBV28 | TRBD2 | TRBJ2-2
CASSRTGAQYYGYTF | TGTGCCAGCAGCCGGACAGGGGCCCAATACTATGGCTACACCTTC | NA | TRBV6-5 | TRBD1 | TRBJ1-2
CASSRGGGLPTTGEQYF | TGTGCCAGCAGCCGAGGGGGGGGACTCCCCACTACGGGCGAGCAGTACTTC | NA | TRBV7-9 | NA | TRBJ2-7
CASGISYNSPLHF | TGTGCCAGCGGCATCTCCTATAATTCACCCCTCCACTTT | NA | TRBV6-5 | NA | TRBJ1-6
CASSPVGAGANVLTF | TGTGCCAGCAGTCCAGTCGGGGCTGGGGCCAACGTCCTGACTTTC | few | TRBV27 | NA | TRBJ2-6
CASSSLTSSYNEQFF | TGCGCCAGCAGCTCGTTGACTAGCTCCTACAATGAGCAGTTCTTC | NA | TRBV5-1 | NA | TRBJ2-1
CASSLEGNNSPLHF | TGCGCCAGCAGCTTGGAGGGGAATAATTCACCCCTCCACTTT | NA | TRBV5-1 | NA | TRBJ1-6
CASSSLSGTGELFF | TGTGCCAGCAGTTCTCTCAGCGGGACCGGGGAGCTGTTTTTT | NA | TRBV28 | NA | TRBJ2-2